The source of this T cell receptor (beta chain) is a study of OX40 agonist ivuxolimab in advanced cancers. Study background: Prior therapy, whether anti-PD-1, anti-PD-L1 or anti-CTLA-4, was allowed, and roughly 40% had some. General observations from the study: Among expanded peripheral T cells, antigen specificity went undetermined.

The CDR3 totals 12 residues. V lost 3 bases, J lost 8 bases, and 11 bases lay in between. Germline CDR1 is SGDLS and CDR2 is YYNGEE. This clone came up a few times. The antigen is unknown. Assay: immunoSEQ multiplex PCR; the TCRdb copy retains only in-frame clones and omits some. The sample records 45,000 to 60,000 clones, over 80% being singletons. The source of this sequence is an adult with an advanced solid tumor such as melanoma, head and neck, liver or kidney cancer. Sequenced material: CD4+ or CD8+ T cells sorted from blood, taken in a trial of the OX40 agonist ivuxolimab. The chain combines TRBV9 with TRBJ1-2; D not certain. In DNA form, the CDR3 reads TGTGCCAGCAGCGCGGACCGTTACGGCTACACCTTC. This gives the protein CASSADRYGYTF.